This is a list of T cell receptor beta chains from one sample in a study of immune cell composition in non-small cell lung cancer. Produced via immunoSEQ multiplex PCR; TCRdb's table is partial and in-frame only. In the table there are a few thousand clones, 70% to 80% of which are singletons. The sequencing input was non-adjacent lung tissue. The receptors come from a human donor with non-small cell lung cancer. Both conserved end residues are part of each CDR3. The D gene is left open where the match is weak. Clone size appears in some rows only: once, few, many, or a class for an expanded clone.

>few|-|TRBV30|TRBJ2-5
TGTGCCTCATGGGGGGGCAGGGGGCTGGAGACCCAGTACTTC
CASWGGRGLETQYF
>-|-|TRBV12-5|TRBJ2-6
TGTGCTAGTGGTTTGGTACTACCCCTTTTAGGAGGCTCTGGGGCCAACGTCCTGACTTTC
CASGLVLPLLGGSGANVLTF
>-|-|TRBV5-1|TRBJ1-2
TGCGCCAGCAGCTTTTCCCCGGGGACGGGAGGTTATGGCTACACCTTC
CASSFSPGTGGYGYTF
>-|TRBD2|TRBV7-9|TRBJ2-1
TGTGCCAGCAGCCCCTCGACTAGCGGGAGTTTTGAGCAGTTCTTC
CASSPSTSGSFEQFF
>once|-|TRBV6-1|TRBJ1-1
TGTGCCAGCAGTTGGGACACGAACACTGAAGCTTTCTTT
CASSWDTNTEAFF
>-|-|TRBV27|TRBJ1-1
TGTGCCAGCAGTTTCCAGGAATACACTGAAGCTTTCTTT
CASSFQEYTEAFF
>-|-|TRBV6-6|TRBJ2-5
TGTGCCAGCAGCGTTAGCAGGGGCGGAGGAGAGACCCAGTACTTC
CASSVSRGGGETQYF
>-|TRBD2|TRBV7-8|TRBJ2-3
TGTGCCAGCAGCCCTTATGCCGCAGCGGGAACCACAGATACGCAGTATTTT
CASSPYAAAGTTDTQYF
>-|-|TRBV19|TRBJ1-3
TGTGCCAGTATGATTTTTGGGAGCTCTGGAAACACCATATATTTT
CASMIFGSSGNTIYF
>-|-|TRBV6-1|TRBJ1-1
TGTGCCAGCAAGAGGAACACTGAAGCTTTCTTT
CASKRNTEAFF
>-|-|TRBV7-9|TRBJ2-3
TGTGCCAGCAGCACCCGGACAGTGCAAGATACGCAGTATTTT
CASSTRTVQDTQYF
>-|TRBD1|TRBV19|TRBJ1-1
TGTGCCAGTAGTCCGGAACAGGGGACGAGTACTGAAGCTTTCTTT
CASSPEQGTSTEAFF
>once|-|TRBV19|TRBJ2-1
TGTGCCAGTAGGGGGTTTTCAGGGGAGGGCGAGCAGTTCTTC
CASRGFSGEGEQFF
>few|TRBD1|TRBV19|TRBJ2-3
TGTGCCAGTAGTTTCTCAACAGGGGCAGATACGCAGTATTTT
CASSFSTGADTQYF
>few|-|TRBV11-1|TRBJ2-7
TGTGCCAGCAGCTTAGCGTACACCGCCTACGAGCAGTACTTC
CASSLAYTAYEQYF
>-|-|TRBV29-1|TRBJ1-1
TGCAGCGTTAGAACCGGACAGAGCATGAACACTGAAGCTTTCTTT
CSVRTGQSMNTEAFF
>-|-|TRBV6-1|TRBJ2-2
TGTGCCAGCAGTGGTGTAGGGGACACCGGGGAGCTGTTTTTT
CASSGVGDTGELFF